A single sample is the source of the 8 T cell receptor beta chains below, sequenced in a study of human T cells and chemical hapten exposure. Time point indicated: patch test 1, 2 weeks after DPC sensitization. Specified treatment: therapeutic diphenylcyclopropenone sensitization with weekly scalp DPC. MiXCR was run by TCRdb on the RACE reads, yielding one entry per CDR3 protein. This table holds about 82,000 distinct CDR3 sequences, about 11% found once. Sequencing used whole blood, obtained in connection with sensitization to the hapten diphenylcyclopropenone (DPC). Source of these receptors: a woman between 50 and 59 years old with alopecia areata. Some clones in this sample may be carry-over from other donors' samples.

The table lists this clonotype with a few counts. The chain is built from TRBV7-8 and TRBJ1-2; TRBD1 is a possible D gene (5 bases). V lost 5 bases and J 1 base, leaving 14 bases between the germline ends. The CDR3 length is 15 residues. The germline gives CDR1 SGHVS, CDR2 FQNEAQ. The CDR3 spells CASSLQPTVNYGYTF. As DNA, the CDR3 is TGTGCCAGCAGCCTACAACCGACAGTTAACTATGGCTACACCTTC.

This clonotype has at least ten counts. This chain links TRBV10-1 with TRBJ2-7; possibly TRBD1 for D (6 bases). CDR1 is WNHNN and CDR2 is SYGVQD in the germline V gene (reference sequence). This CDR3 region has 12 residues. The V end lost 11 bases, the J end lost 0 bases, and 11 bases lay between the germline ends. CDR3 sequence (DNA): TGCGCCCGGAAGGACAGCTCCTACGAGCAGTACTTC. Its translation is CARKDSSYEQYF.

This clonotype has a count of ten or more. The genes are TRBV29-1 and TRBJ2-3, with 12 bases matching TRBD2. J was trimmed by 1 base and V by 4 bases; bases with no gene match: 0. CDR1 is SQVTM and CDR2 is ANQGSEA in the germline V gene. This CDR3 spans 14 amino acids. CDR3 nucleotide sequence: TGCAGCGTTGGGACTAGCGGGGGCACAGATACGCAGTATTTT. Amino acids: CSVGTSGGTDTQYF.

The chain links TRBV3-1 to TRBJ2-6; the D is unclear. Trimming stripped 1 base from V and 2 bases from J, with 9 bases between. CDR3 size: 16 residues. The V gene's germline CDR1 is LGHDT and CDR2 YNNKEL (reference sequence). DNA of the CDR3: TGTGCCAGCAGCCAAGTGGACGGCCCTGGGGCCAACGTCCTGACTTTC. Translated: CASSQVDGPGANVLTF. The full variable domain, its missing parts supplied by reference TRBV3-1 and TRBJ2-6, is DTAVSQTPKYLVTQMGNDKSIKCEQNLGHDTMYWYKQDSKKFLKIMFSYNNKELIINETVPNRFSPKSPDKAHLNLHINSLELGDSAVYFCASSQVDGPGANVLTFGAGSRLTVL.

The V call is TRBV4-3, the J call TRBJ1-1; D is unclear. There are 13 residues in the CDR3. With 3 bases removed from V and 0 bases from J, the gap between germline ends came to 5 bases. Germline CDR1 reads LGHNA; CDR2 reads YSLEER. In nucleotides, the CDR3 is TGCGCCAGCAGCCACCGAATGAACACTGAAGCTTTCTTT. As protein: CASSHRMNTEAFF.

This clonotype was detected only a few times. The CDR3 sequence: CSSGAQAKNIQYF. CDR3 coding DNA: TGCAGTTCCGGGGCGCAGGCCAAAAACATTCAGTACTTC. The chain is built from TRBV20-1 and TRBJ2-4; D tentatively reads TRBD1 or TRBD2 (5 bases each). Looked up from germline, CDR1 is DFQATT and CDR2 is SNEGSKA (reference sequence). Trimming cost V 8 bases and J 1 base, with 12 bases left between them. This CDR3 is built from 13 residues.

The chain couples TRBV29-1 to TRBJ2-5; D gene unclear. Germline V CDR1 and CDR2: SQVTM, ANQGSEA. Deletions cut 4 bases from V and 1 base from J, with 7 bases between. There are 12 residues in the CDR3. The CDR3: CSVVASQETQYF. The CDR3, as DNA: TGCAGCGTTGTTGCGTCCCAAGAGACCCAGTACTTC. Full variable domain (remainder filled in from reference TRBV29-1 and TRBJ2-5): SAVISQKPSRDICQRGTSLTIQCQVDSQVTMMFWYRQQPGQSLTLIATANQGSEATYESGFVIDKFPISRPNLTFSTLTVSNMSPEDSSIYLCSVVASQETQYFGPGTRLLVL.

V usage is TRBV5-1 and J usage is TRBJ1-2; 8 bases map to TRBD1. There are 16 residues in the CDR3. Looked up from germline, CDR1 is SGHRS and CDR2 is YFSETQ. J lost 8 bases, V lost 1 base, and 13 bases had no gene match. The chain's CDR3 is CASSLTDRARIQGYTF. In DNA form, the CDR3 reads TGCGCCAGCAGCTTGACGGACAGGGCCCGGATTCAGGGCTACACCTTC.